This T cell receptor beta chain was documented in a study of blood T cell repertoires in COVID-19. In the study overall: Collection of acute and convalescent COVID-19 samples took place in the United States, Italy and Spain. In each case, the material was cDNA or gDNA derived from T cells, B-cell-depleted T cells, or PBMCs.

The V segment lost 4 bases and the J segment 0 bases; nucleotides outside the gene matches: 7. Germline lookup yields CDR1 SGDLS and CDR2 YYNGEE. The CDR3 runs 16 residues. In the original processing: Amplifying reference gene primers gave estimates of nucleated cell counts. Libraries were prepared by immunoSEQ multiplex PCR; TCRdb keeps only in-frame clonotypes and omits some of them. Clone size and V and J calls were adopted from that table, with D and trimming inferred from the DNA. Among 180,000 or so clones listed, approximately 82% were seen once. This TCR was recovered from a human donor with acute or convalescent COVID-19. The donor label of this sample is uncertain. The chain carries TRBV9 and TRBJ2-1; the match to TRBD2 covers 7 bases. Material for sequencing was peripheral blood. CDR3 residues: CASSPPGGTSYNEQFF. CDR3 coding DNA: TGTGCCAGCAGCCCACCGGGAGGAACCTCCTACAATGAGCAGTTCTTC.